This record looks at one T cell receptor beta chain sequence and its context. The antigen is unknown. The V gene's germline CDR1 is MNHEY and CDR2 SVGAGI. The CDR3 is 14 amino acids. V lost 6 bases and J lost 10; bases outside the gene matches: 12. The record originates from a study of graft-versus-host responses after intestinal transplantation. Sequencing was performed with immunoSEQ multiplex PCR; in TCRdb, only in-frame clones are kept and a portion is missing. This table holds approximately 130,000 clones, 85% to 95% found once. The clonotype comes from a human donor who received an intestinal transplant. This chain joins TRBV6-5 and TRBJ2-3; 8 bases align to TRBD2. This specimen was unstimulated CD4+ T cells sorted from spleen or lymph node cells, taken before intestinal transplant. The CDR3 loop is CASSPPGRGAAQYF. In nucleotides, the CDR3 is TGTGCCAGCAGCCCCCCCGGGCGGGGGGCGGCGCAGTATTTT.